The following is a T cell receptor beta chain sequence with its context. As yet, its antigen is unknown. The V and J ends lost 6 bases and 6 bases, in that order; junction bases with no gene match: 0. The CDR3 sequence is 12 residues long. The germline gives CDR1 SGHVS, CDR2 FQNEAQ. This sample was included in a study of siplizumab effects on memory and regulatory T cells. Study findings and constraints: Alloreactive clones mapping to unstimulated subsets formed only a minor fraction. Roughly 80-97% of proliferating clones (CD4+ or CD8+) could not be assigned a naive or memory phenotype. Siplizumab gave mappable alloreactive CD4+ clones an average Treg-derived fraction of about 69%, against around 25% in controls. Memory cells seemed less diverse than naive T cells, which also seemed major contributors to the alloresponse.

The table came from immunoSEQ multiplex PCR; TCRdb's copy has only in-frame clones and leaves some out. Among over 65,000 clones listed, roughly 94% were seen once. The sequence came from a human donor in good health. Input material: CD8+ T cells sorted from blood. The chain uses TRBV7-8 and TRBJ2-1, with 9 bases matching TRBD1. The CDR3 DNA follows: TGTGCCAGCAGACAGGGGGCCAATGAGCAGTTCTTC. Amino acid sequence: CASRQGANEQFF.